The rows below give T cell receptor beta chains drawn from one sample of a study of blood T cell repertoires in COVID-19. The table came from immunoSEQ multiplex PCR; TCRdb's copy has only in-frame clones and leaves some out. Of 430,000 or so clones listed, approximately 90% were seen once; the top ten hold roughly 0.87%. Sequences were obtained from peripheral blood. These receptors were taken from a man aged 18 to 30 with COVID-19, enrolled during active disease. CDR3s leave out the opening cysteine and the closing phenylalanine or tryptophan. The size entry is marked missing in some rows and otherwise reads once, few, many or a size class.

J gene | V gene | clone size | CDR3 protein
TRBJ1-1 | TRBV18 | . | ASSPPSVGQGPAF
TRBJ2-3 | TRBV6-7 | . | ASSYPCLAGGPGTDTQY
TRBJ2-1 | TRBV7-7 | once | ASSPGLAGGQGEQF
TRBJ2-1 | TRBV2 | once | ASSGGASEQF
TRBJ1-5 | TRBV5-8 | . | ASSLDRFNQPQH
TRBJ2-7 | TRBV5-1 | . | ASSPGLAGVEQY
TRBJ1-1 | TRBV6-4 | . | ASRATYGAEAF
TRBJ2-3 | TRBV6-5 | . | ASSPTSWADTQY
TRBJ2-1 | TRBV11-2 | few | ASSLASSGGPDYNEQF
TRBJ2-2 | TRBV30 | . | AWAKLAGGSNTGELF
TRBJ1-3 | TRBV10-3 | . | AISQGNSGNTIY
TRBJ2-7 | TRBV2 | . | ASSERGEQY
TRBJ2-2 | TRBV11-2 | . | ASRDPGTGELF
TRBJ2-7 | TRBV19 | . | ASSAPGTGAYEQY
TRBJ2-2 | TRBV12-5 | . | ASGLPGQGTGELF
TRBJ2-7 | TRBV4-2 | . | ASSQDTGWEQY
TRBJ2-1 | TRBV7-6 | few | ASSLRTGYNEQF
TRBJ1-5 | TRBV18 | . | ASSQQGARGNQPQH
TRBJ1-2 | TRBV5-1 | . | ASSLVGEGGYT
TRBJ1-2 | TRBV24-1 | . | ATRESKGNGYT
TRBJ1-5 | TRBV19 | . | ASSISGRGSPLSNQPQH
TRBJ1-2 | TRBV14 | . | ASSLVGHPASA
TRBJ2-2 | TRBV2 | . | ASSQGPNTGELF
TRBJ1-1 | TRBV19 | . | ASSIPYMNTEAF
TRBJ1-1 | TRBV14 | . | ASSQSRTPNTEAF
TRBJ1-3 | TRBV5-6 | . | ASSLLNGAKGNTIY
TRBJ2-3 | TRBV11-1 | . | ASSLEAGGPDTQY
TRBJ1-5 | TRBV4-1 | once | ASSSHQGQGAFGNQPQH
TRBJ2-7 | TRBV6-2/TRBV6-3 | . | ASSKGRTTGEQY
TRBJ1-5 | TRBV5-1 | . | ASGLDGGDQPQH
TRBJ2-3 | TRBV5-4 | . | ASSFGTGTDTQY
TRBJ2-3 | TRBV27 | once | ASSFGSGTDTQY
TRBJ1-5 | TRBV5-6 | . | ASSLGGRNQPQH
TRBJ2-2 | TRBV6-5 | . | ASSYGTGTGELF
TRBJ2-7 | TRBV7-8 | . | ASSLGRIAGVYEQY
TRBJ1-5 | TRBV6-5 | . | AWPGHNQPQH
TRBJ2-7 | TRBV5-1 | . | ASSPAATYEQY
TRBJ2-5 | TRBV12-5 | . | ASGWGQGQETQY